The TCR beta chain described here comes from a study of shared clonotypes between healthy human individuals. Study as a whole: With ages of 18 to 49, the donors were a couple of women and three men. Points from the study as a whole: Apart from blood, nothing was sampled; tissue repertoires likely differ. Generally, estimated richness proved larger in naive subsets than it did in memory subsets.

Negatively enriched CD4+ T cells were divided by CD45RA into naive and memory. Per germline, CDR1 LNHDA and CDR2 SQIVND (reference sequence). V was shortened by 1 base and J by 8 bases, with 11 bases between the two germline ends. The CDR3 sequence is 13 residues long. Sequenced by immunoSEQ multiplex PCR; TCRdb stores in-frame clones only, minus some. The sample carries 2 million to 2.5 million clones, 93% recorded once. To note about this clone: The antigen remains unidentified.

This chain links TRBV19 with TRBJ1-2, with D unclear. Sequencing was carried out using naive CD4+ T cells from PBMCs. Subset given: CD45RA+ positively selected. The source of this sequence is a man between 18 and 35 years old in good health. Some clones in this sample may be carry-over from other donors' samples. The CDR3 loop is CASSIAPRGGYTF. Here the CDR3 DNA reads TGTGCCAGTAGTATAGCCCCCCGCGGGGGCTACACCTTC.